A single sample is the source of the 9 T cell receptor beta chains below, sequenced in a study of cytomegalovirus exposure and HLA in healthy donors. Primers for the PCR totalled 60 Vbeta and 13 Jbeta. The data were produced by immunoSEQ multiplex PCR, yet TCRdb's version contains in-frame clones alone and is incomplete. The sample shows some 110,000 clones, under 85% of them seen only once. Sequenced material: PBMCs. All receptors come from a woman aged 18-29 years in good health and CMV-seronegative.

This clone appeared a few times. The rearrangement links TRBV4-2 to TRBJ2-3; TRBD2 matches 12 bases. Germline values: CDR1 LGHNA, CDR2 YNFKEQ. This CDR3 comprises 17 residues. The V gene end was trimmed by 3 bases and the J gene end by 0 bases; junction bases not matched to a gene: 4. The CDR3 reads CASSQRTSGVSTDTQYF. In DNA, the CDR3 is TGTGCCAGCAGCCAGAGGACTAGCGGGGTTAGCACAGATACGCAGTATTTT.

This clone was counted once. The chain recombines TRBV6-5 with TRBJ1-2; 7 bases fit TRBD1. The CDR3 length is 14 residues. Germline V gives CDR1 MNHEY, CDR2 SVGAGI. The V and J ends lost 5 bases and 8 bases, in that order; junction bases with no gene match: 11. CDR3 nucleotides: TGTGCCAGCAGTGGGACAGTGGAATTAATCGGCTACACCTTC. This codes for CASSGTVELIGYTF.

The CDR3 coding sequence is TGTGCCAGCAGTTCGCTAGCGGGGGGAACCGGGGAGCTGTTTTTT. This sequence encodes CASSSLAGGTGELFF. V gene TRBV6-1 combines with J gene TRBJ2-2; 11 nucleotides line up with TRBD2. J lost 5 bases, V lost 5 bases, and 4 bases had no gene match. The CDR3 covers 15 residues. CDR1 and CDR2 from the germline V gene are MNHNS and SASEGT.

The chain carries TRBV19 and TRBJ1-1; D perhaps matches TRBD1 (6 bases). Germline CDR1 LNHDA, CDR2 SQIVND (reference sequence). V shed 8 bases and J shed 4 bases, with 14 bases lying between them. The CDR3 has 13 residues. CDR3 nucleotide sequence: TGTGCCAGTGGGATTACAGGGCGCACTGAAGCTTTCTTT. This translates into CASGITGRTEAFF. Drawing the rest from reference TRBV19 and TRBJ1-1, the complete variable domain is DGGITQSPKYLFRKEGQNVTLSCEQNLNHDAMYWYRQDPGQGLRLIYYSQIVNDFQKGDIAEGYSVSREKKESFPLTVTSAQKNPTAFYLCASGITGRTEAFFGQGTRLTVV.

This chain joins TRBV4-1 and TRBJ2-7; TRBD2 might be the D (5 bases). The CDR3 runs to 15 residues. Germline V lookup: CDR1 MGHRA, CDR2 YSYEKL. Trimming cost V 1 base and J 3 bases, with 13 bases left between them. The CDR3 nucleotides read TGCGCCAGCAGCCAAGCCTACGCTAGCATCTACGAGCAGTACTTC. Encoded protein: CASSQAYASIYEQYF.

The chain carries TRBV5-1 and TRBJ1-1, with 12 bases matching TRBD1. This CDR3 has 19 residues. After removal of 2 bases from V and 4 bases from J, the junction contained 15 bases not matched to a gene. Germline CDR1 and CDR2: SGHRS and YFSETQ. Here the CDR3 DNA reads TGCGCCAGCAGCTTCCTCTCCGGGACAGGGGGCCCCATGAGCACTGAAGCTTTCTTT. Encoded protein: CASSFLSGTGGPMSTEAFF.

The V call is TRBV2, the J call TRBJ1-3; 7 bases match TRBD1. The CDR3 extends over 16 amino acids. J lost 0 bases, V lost 3 bases, and 5 bases had no gene match. The germline V gene encodes CDR1 SNHLY and CDR2 FYNNEI. CDR3 nucleotides: TGTGCCAGCAGTGACCGGGACAGTCCCTCTGGAAACACCATATATTTT. Residues: CASSDRDSPSGNTIYF. Drawing the rest from reference TRBV2 and TRBJ1-3, the complete variable domain is EPEVTQTPSHQVTQMGQEVILRCVPISNHLYFYWYRQILGQKVEFLVSFYNNEISEKSEIFDDQFSVERPDGSNFTLKIRSTKLEDSAMYFCASSDRDSPSGNTIYFGEGSWLTVV.

The rearrangement joins TRBV28 to TRBJ1-1; 8 bases are shared with TRBD1. This CDR3 spans 14 amino acids. Germline V CDR1 and CDR2: MDHEN, SYDVKM. Trimming at V came to 4 bases and at J to 4 bases, leaving 5 bases not matched to a gene. CDR3 in DNA: TGTGCCAGCAGTTCAGGGGGCATTGGCACTGAAGCTTTCTTT. This encodes CASSSGGIGTEAFF.

This chain connects TRBV6-5 to TRBJ1-5; the match to TRBD1 covers 7 bases. This CDR3 spans 14 amino acids. Germline CDR1 is MNHEY and CDR2 is SVGAGI. Unmatched junction bases numbered 6, after V lost 5 bases and J lost 5 bases. The CDR3 region has the DNA TGTGCCAGCAGTAGACAAGACAGGGATCAGCCCCAGCATTTT. It translates to CASSRQDRDQPQHF.